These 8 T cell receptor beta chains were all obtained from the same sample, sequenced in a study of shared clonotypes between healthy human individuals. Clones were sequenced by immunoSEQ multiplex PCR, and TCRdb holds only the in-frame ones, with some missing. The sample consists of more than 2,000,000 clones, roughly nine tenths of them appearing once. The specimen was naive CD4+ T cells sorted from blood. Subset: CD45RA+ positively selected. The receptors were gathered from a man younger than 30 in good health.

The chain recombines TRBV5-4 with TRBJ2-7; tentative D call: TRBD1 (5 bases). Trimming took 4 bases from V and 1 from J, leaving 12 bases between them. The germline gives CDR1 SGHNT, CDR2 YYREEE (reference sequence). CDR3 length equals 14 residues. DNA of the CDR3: TGTGCCAGCAGCATCGACAGCCAGTCCTACGAGCAGTACTTC. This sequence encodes CASSIDSQSYEQYF. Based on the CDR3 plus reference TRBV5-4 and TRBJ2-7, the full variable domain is ETGVTQSPTHLIKTRGQQVTLRCSSQSGHNTVSWYQQALGQGPQFIFQYYREEENGRGNFPPRFSGLQFPNYSSELNVNALELDDSALYLCASSIDSQSYEQYFGPGTRLTVT.

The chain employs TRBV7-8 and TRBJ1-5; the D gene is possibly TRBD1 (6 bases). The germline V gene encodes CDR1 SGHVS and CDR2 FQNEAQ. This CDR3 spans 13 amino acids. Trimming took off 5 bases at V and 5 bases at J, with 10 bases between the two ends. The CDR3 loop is CASSGQGHQPQHF. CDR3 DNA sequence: TGTGCCAGCAGCGGTCAGGGGCATCAGCCCCAGCATTTT.

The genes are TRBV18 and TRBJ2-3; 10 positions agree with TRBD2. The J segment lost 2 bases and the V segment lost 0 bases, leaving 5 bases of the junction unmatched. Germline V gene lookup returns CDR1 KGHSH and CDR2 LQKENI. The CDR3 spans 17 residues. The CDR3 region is CASSPPGLAQTTDTQYF. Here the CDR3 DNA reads TGTGCCAGCTCACCACCGGGACTAGCGCAAACCACAGATACGCAGTATTTT.

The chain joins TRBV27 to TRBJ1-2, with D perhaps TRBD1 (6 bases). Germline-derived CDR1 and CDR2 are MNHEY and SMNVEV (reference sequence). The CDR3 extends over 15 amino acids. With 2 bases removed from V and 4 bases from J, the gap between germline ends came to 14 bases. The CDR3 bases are TGTGCCAGCAGTTTACTACAGGGCCAGACCTATGGCTACACCTTC. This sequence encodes CASSLLQGQTYGYTF.

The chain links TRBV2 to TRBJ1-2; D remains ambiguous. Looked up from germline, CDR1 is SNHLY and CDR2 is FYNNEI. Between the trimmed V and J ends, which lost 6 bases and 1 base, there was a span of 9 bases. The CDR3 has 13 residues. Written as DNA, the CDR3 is TGTGCCAGCAGCCCATCAATTAACTATGGCTACACCTTC. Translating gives CASSPSINYGYTF.

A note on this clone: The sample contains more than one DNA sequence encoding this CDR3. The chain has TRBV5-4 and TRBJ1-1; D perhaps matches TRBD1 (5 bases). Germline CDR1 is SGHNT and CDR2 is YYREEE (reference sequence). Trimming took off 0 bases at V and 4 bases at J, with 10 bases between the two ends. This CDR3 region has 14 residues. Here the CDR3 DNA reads TGTGCCAGCAGCTTGGCAGGCAGGGCCACTGAAGCTTTCTTT. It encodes CASSLAGRATEAFF. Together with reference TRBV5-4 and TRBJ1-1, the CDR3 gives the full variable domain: ETGVTQSPTHLIKTRGQQVTLRCSSQSGHNTVSWYQQALGQGPQFIFQYYREEENGRGNFPPRFSGLQFPNYSSELNVNALELDDSALYLCASSLAGRATEAFFGQGTRLTVV.

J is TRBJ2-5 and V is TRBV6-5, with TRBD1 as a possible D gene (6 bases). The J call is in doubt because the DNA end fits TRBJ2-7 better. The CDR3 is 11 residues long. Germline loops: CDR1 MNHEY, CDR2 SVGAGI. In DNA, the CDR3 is TGTGCCAGCAGTAACAGGGTCGAGCAGTACTTC. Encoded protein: CASSNRVEQYF.

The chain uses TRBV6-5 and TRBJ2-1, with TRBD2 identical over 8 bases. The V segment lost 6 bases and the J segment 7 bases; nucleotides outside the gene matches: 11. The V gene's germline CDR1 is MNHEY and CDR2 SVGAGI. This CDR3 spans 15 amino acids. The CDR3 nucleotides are TGTGCCAGCAGCCCCCTCGGCGGGGGGACGAATGAGCAGTTCTTC. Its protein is CASSPLGGGTNEQFF.